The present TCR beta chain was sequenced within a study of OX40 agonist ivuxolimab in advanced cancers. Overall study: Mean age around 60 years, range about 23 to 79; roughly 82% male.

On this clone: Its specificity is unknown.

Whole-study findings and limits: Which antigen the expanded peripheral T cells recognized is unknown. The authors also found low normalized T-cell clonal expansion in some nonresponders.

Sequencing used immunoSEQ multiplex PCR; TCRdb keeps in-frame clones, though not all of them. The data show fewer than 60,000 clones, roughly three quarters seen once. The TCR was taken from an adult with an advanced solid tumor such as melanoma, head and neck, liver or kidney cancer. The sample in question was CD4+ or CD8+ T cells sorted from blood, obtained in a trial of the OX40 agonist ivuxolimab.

CDR3 protein: CASSQDEGQGVIGYTF. DNA for the CDR3: TGCGCCAGCAGCCAAGATGAGGGACAGGGGGTAATCGGCTACACCTTC. The V gene is TRBV4-1, the J gene TRBJ1-2; 11 bases are shared with TRBD1. V lost 0 bases and J lost 8; bases outside the gene matches: 8. The length of the CDR3 is 16 residues. Germline values: CDR1 MGHRA, CDR2 YSYEKL.